What follows are 22 T cell receptor beta chains derived from one specimen sequenced in a study of T cell changes during pregnancy in multiple sclerosis. Some clones are missing from TCRdb's copy, which holds only in-frame ones; the method was immunoSEQ multiplex PCR. The top ten clones hold more than 1.5% of a sample with tens of thousands of clones, approximately 95% of them seen once. This specimen consisted of peripheral blood, obtained after pregnancy. These receptors were taken from a female donor in good health, enrolled as a control in a pregnancy study.

V gene TRBV11-2 combines with J gene TRBJ2-2; no clear D. CDR3 length equals 12 residues. Trimming pared 5 bases from V and 6 bases from J, leaving 7 bases between. Germline assignment: CDR1 SGHAT and CDR2 FQNNGV. The CDR3 sequence: CASSPPSGELFF. The CDR3 nucleotides read TGTGCCAGCAGCCCCCCGTCCGGGGAGCTGTTTTTT.

This clone was detected only once. This chain uses TRBV5-1 with TRBJ2-5, with D possibly TRBD2 on 5 matching bases. Looked up from germline, CDR1 is SGHRS and CDR2 is YFSETQ. Trimming stripped 5 bases from V and 3 bases from J, with 11 bases between. CDR3 length: 13 amino acids. The CDR3 coding sequence is TGCGCCAGCAGGCCCGGGGTGGAAGAGACCCAGTACTTC. Translating it yields CASRPGVEETQYF.

This clone has a single count. The chain couples TRBV9 to TRBJ2-3; D remains ambiguous. CDR3 length: 14 residues. From germline, CDR1 is SGDLS and CDR2 YYNGEE. Trimming stripped 0 bases from V and 0 bases from J, with 5 bases between. The CDR3 DNA follows: TGTGCCAGCAGCGTAGCTCGGAGCACAGATACGCAGTATTTT. This translates into CASSVARSTDTQYF. Full variable domain (rest looked up from reference TRBV9 and TRBJ2-3): DSGVTQTPKHLITATGQRVTLRCSPRSGDLSVYWYQQSLDQGLQFLIQYYNGEERAKGNILERFSAQQFPDLHSELNLSSLELGDSALYFCASSVARSTDTQYFGPGTRLTVL.

The V call is TRBV4-2, the J call TRBJ2-7; TRBD2 agrees at 10 bases. This CDR3 spans 15 amino acids. The germline V gene encodes CDR1 LGHNA and CDR2 YNFKEQ. J gave up 5 bases and V 1 base, and 5 bases lay outside the gene matches. The CDR3 here is CASSQASGSGNEQYF. CDR3 sequence (DNA): TGTGCCAGCAGCCAAGCTAGCGGGAGCGGCAACGAGCAGTACTTC.

This sequence joins TRBV11-2 and TRBJ2-5; unclear D gene. The V end lost 6 bases, the J end lost 1 base, and 9 bases lay between the germline ends. Germline V lookup: CDR1 SGHAT, CDR2 FQNNGV. This CDR3 comprises 13 residues. The CDR3 sequence: CASRTVTQETQYF. For the CDR3, the DNA is TGTGCCAGCAGAACTGTAACCCAAGAGACCCAGTACTTC.

The chain combines TRBV7-9 with TRBJ2-5; TRBD2 matches 11 bases. The CDR3 has 14 amino acids. The V gene's germline CDR1 is SEHNR and CDR2 FQNEAQ (reference sequence). After removal of 5 bases from V and 12 bases from J, the junction contained 11 bases not matched to a gene. The CDR3 DNA is TGTGCCAGCAGCGCCATGACTAGCGGGATAGATGAGTACTTC. This gives the protein CASSAMTSGIDEYF.

This clone was observed a few times. V gene TRBV29-1 combines with J gene TRBJ1-1, with D uncertain. The germline V gene encodes CDR1 SQVTM and CDR2 ANQGSEA. Trimming stripped 2 bases from V and 7 bases from J, with 8 bases between. The CDR3 sequence is 11 residues long. DNA of the CDR3: TGCAGCGTTGAAATTTTTAATGAAGCTTTCTTT. The encoded protein is CSVEIFNEAFF.

The CDR3 DNA follows: TGTGCCAGCAGCTCTTCGATCTCGGACAGCCACAATCAGCCCCAGCATTTT. Translating gives CASSSSISDSHNQPQHF. The V gene is TRBV7-8, the J gene TRBJ1-5, with a tentative D call TRBD1 (6 bases). This CDR3 is built from 17 residues. V was cut by 4 bases and J by 3 bases, with 19 bases left in between. Germline values: CDR1 SGHVS, CDR2 FQNEAQ.

CDR3 loop: CASRSRGRAEAFF. The DNA of the CDR3 is TGTGCCAGTAGGTCGCGGGGGAGGGCTGAAGCTTTCTTT. The chain links TRBV19 to TRBJ1-1; perhaps TRBD1 as D (5 bases). Trimming left V 6 bases short and J 6 bases short, with 14 bases between. Germline CDR1 reads LNHDA; CDR2 reads SQIVND (reference sequence). The CDR3 loop spans 13 amino acids.

This sequence joins TRBV5-6 and TRBJ1-5, with TRBD1 matching 11 bases. Germline trimming cut 4 bases from V and 4 bases from J; bases unmatched to any gene: 13. CDR1 and CDR2 from the germline V gene are SGHDT and YYEEEE. The CDR3 length is 18 residues. This CDR3 is CASSLSPGQGGPNQPQHF. The CDR3 coding sequence is TGTGCCAGCAGCCTATCCCCGGGACAGGGGGGGCCTAATCAGCCCCAGCATTTT.

The J gene is TRBJ2-2, the V gene TRBV2; 7 bases are a match to TRBD1. J gave up 7 bases and V 8 bases, and 10 bases lay outside the gene matches. The CDR3 is 14 amino acids. The germline CDR1 and CDR2 sequences are SNHLY and FYNNEI. CDR3 region: CASVQDRAGGELFF. Written as DNA, the CDR3 is TGTGCCAGCGTCCAAGACAGGGCAGGCGGGGAGCTGTTTTTT. The variable domain in full, with the rest retrieved from reference TRBV2 and TRBJ2-2, is EPEVTQTPSHQVTQMGQEVILRCVPISNHLYFYWYRQILGQKVEFLVSFYNNEISEKSEIFDDQFSVERPDGSNFTLKIRSTKLEDSAMYFCASVQDRAGGELFFGEGSRLTVL.

This clone was found once. V is TRBV19 and J is TRBJ2-2, with D tentatively TRBD2 (6 bases). The V end was cut by 6 bases, the J end by 6 bases, with 14 bases between. CDR1 is LNHDA and CDR2 is SQIVND in the germline V gene (reference sequence). The CDR3 runs 14 residues. The CDR3 region has the DNA TGTGCCAGTAGCGGGAGCGGCGCTTCCGGGGAGCTGTTTTTT. Protein: CASSGSGASGELFF.

The rearrangement uses TRBV5-1 and TRBJ2-7, with D possibly matching TRBD2 (5 bases). From germline, CDR1 is SGHRS and CDR2 YFSETQ. This CDR3 has 13 residues. Deletions cut 0 bases from V and 3 bases from J, with 7 bases between. The chain's CDR3 is CASSLGGIYEQYF. CDR3 nucleotides: TGCGCCAGCAGCTTGGGAGGGATCTACGAGCAGTACTTC.

The rearrangement links TRBV19 to TRBJ2-1; TRBD1 matches at 7 bases. V gave up 4 bases and J gave up 3 bases; unmatched junction bases: 3. CDR1 is LNHDA, CDR2 SQIVND, per germline (reference sequence). This CDR3 has 14 residues. CDR3 nucleotides: TGTGCCAGTAGTACGGGACAGTTCTACAATGAGCAGTTCTTC. Its translation: CASSTGQFYNEQFF.

The gene calls are TRBV4-2 and TRBJ2-1; 9 nucleotides match TRBD2. V lost 1 base, J lost 6 bases, and 10 bases stayed unmatched. The V gene's germline CDR1 is LGHNA and CDR2 YNFKEQ. The CDR3 runs 17 residues. The CDR3 protein is CASSQGVPREGRNEQFF. The CDR3 bases are TGTGCCAGCAGCCAAGGGGTCCCGCGGGAGGGCCGCAATGAGCAGTTCTTC.

The rearrangement joins TRBV28 to TRBJ1-5, with D perhaps matching TRBD1 (5 bases). The CDR3 contains 17 residues. V lost 2 bases and J 10 bases, leaving 24 bases between the germline ends. Germline V gene lookup returns CDR1 MDHEN and CDR2 SYDVKM. The CDR3, as DNA: TGTGCCAGCAGTTTACAGCCCGATTGGGAGGGGCGAGATCCCCAGCATTTT. It encodes CASSLQPDWEGRDPQHF.

The chain's CDR3 is CASSVGGTSGGGETQYF. DNA of the CDR3: TGTGCCAGCAGCGTGGGAGGGACTAGCGGGGGTGGAGAGACCCAGTACTTC. This sequence joins TRBV9 and TRBJ2-5; 14 nucleotides line up with TRBD2. V lost 2 bases and J lost 4; bases outside the gene matches: 7. The CDR3 extends over 17 amino acids. Germline CDR1 reads SGDLS; CDR2 reads YYNGEE.

V gene TRBV18 combines with J gene TRBJ1-2; D is perhaps TRBD1 (6 bases). This CDR3 comprises 15 residues. The germline gives CDR1 KGHSH, CDR2 LQKENI. Trimming took 3 bases from V and 4 from J, leaving 15 bases between them. The CDR3 here is CASSPQGNLGYGYTF. In DNA form, the CDR3 reads TGTGCCAGCTCACCTCAGGGGAACCTTGGCTATGGCTACACCTTC.

The J gene is TRBJ2-3, the V gene TRBV6-1, with TRBD2 matching 8 bases. After removal of 4 bases from V and 5 bases from J, the junction contained 5 bases not matched to a gene. Germline V CDR1 and CDR2: MNHNS, SASEGT. The CDR3 length is 14 residues. This CDR3 reads CASSGAGGIDTQYF. Here the CDR3 DNA reads TGTGCCAGCAGTGGCGCGGGAGGTATAGATACGCAGTATTTT.

The chain is built from TRBV2 and TRBJ2-7; D is undetermined. This CDR3 has 11 residues. V lost 6 bases, J lost 7 bases, and 10 bases lay in between. Germline-derived CDR1 and CDR2 are SNHLY and FYNNEI. The CDR3 reads CASSTAGEQYF. The CDR3 DNA follows: TGTGCCAGCAGCACTGCAGGAGAGCAGTACTTC.

CDR3 in DNA: TGTGCCAGCAGCTTGGAACGGGGTTCAGGCGAGCAGTACTTC. Protein product: CASSLERGSGEQYF. The chain is built from TRBV5-6 and TRBJ2-7, with D perhaps matching TRBD2 (5 bases). The CDR3 extends over 14 amino acids. Trimming shortened V by 0 bases and J by 6 bases, and 13 bases separated the two germline ends. Germline values: CDR1 SGHDT, CDR2 YYEEEE.

The V and J genes are TRBV5-6 and TRBJ2-1, with D hard to call. The CDR3 consists of 12 residues. The V and J ends lost 2 bases and 7 bases respectively, with 7 bases between them. Germline assignment: CDR1 SGHDT and CDR2 YYEEEE. The CDR3: CASSFSGNEQFF. Here the CDR3 DNA reads TGTGCCAGCAGCTTTTCGGGTAATGAGCAGTTCTTC.